The 11 T cell receptor beta chains given below trace back to one sample, sequenced in a study of blood T cell repertoires in COVID-19 (dated by TCRdb to between 2020 and 2021). Library preparation was by the immunoSEQ multiplex PCR assay. TCRdb took this table from immuneACCESS and kept in-frame rearrangements with V and J called. Such tables lack part of the clones; where checked against another copy, unresolved V genes explain under half of the gap, and the rest is unexplained. The sample records about 160,000 clones, approximately 81% of which are singletons. Jointly, the top ten make up around 5% of the sample. The sample comprised peripheral blood. The receptors here all came from a woman between 50 and 59 years old with COVID-19, enrolled during active disease.

The genes are TRBV30 and TRBJ2-2, with D perhaps TRBD2 (5 bases). V was cut by 4 bases and J by 0 bases, with 9 bases left in between. CDR1 is GTSNPN, CDR2 SVGIG, per germline (reference sequence). CDR3 size: 14 residues. DNA for the CDR3: TGTGCCTGGAACGGGATCGCGAACACCGGGGAGCTGTTTTTT. Its translation: CAWNGIANTGELFF.

The rearrangement uses TRBV4-2 and TRBJ1-6; D perhaps matches TRBD1 (6 bases). From germline, CDR1 is LGHNA and CDR2 YNFKEQ. The CDR3 length is 15 residues. V was cut by 1 base and J by 10 bases, with 14 bases left in between. This CDR3 reads CASSQGPQGDSPLHF. CDR3 coding DNA: TGTGCCAGCAGCCAAGGACCACAGGGTGACTCACCCCTCCACTTT.

The V gene is TRBV5-8, the J gene TRBJ2-4; possibly TRBD2 for D (6 bases). The germline CDR1 and CDR2 sequences are SGHTS and YDEGEE. V gave up 0 bases and J gave up 5 bases, with 12 bases separating them. The CDR3 sequence is 15 residues long. Written as DNA, the CDR3 is TGTGCCAGCAGCTTGGCCCTGTGGAGGGAAAACATTCAGTACTTC. Its translation: CASSLALWRENIQYF. Complete variable domain (other parts from reference TRBV5-8 and TRBJ2-4): EAGVTQSPTHLIKTRGQQATLRCSPISGHTSVYWYQQALGLGLQFLLWYDEGEERNRGNFPPRFSGRQFPNYSSELNVNALELEDSALYLCASSLALWRENIQYFGAGTRLSVL.

V is TRBV28 and J is TRBJ2-1; 7 nucleotides match TRBD1. The V segment lost 3 bases and the J segment 0 bases; nucleotides outside the gene matches: 5. The CDR3 length is 16 residues. The germline V gene encodes CDR1 MDHEN and CDR2 SYDVKM. The CDR3 nucleotides read TGTGCCAGCAGTTTGAGGGGGCCAACCTCCTACAATGAGCAGTTCTTC. Protein sequence: CASSLRGPTSYNEQFF.

The chain combines TRBV5-6 with TRBJ1-5; D is possibly TRBD1 (6 bases). V was trimmed by 0 bases and J by 7 bases, leaving 8 bases between them. The CDR3 runs to 13 residues. CDR1 and CDR2 (germline): SGHDT, YYEEEE. CDR3 sequence (DNA): TGTGCCAGCAGCTTGGGACAGGAACAGCCCCAGCATTTT. As protein: CASSLGQEQPQHF. Variable domain in full (rest from reference TRBV5-6 and TRBJ1-5): DAGVTQSPTHLIKTRGQQVTLRCSPKSGHDTVSWYQQALGQGPQFIFQYYEEEERQRGNFPDRFSGHQFPNYSSELNVNALLLGDSALYLCASSLGQEQPQHFGDGTRLSIL.

There are a few counts of this clone. The chain has TRBV19 and TRBJ2-7; TRBD2 matches at 14 bases. The V and J ends lost 4 bases and 4 bases, in that order; junction bases with no gene match: 12. Germline V gene sequence: CDR1 LNHDA, CDR2 SQIVND (reference sequence). The CDR3 is 18 amino acids. CDR3 protein: CASSNPTLGTSGGYEQYF. The CDR3 DNA sequence: TGTGCCAGTAGTAACCCCACGCTTGGGACTAGCGGGGGTTACGAGCAGTACTTC.

V and J are TRBV10-1 and TRBJ2-1; 8 positions match TRBD1. Unmatched junction bases numbered 8, after V lost 7 bases and J lost 3 bases. Germline CDR1 is WNHNN and CDR2 is SYGVQD (reference sequence). This CDR3 spans 15 amino acids. CDR3 amino acids: CASNPLDRGYNEQFF. In nucleotides, the CDR3 is TGCGCCAGCAATCCCCTAGACAGGGGCTACAATGAGCAGTTCTTC.

The chain joins TRBV14 to TRBJ1-1; a possible D gene is TRBD1 (6 bases). This CDR3 is 14 amino acids long. V was trimmed by 1 base and J by 7 bases, leaving 13 bases between them. Germline CDR1 SGHDN, CDR2 FVKESK. The CDR3 is CASSQGLQGYEAFF. The DNA for the CDR3 is TGTGCCAGCAGCCAAGGCCTTCAGGGGTATGAAGCTTTCTTT.

Comments on this clone: Other DNA variants within this sample encode the same CDR3. The rearrangement joins TRBV7-2 to TRBJ1-2; D might be TRBD1 (6 bases). CDR1 SGHTA and CDR2 FQGNSA come from the germline V gene. The CDR3 is 13 amino acids. With 5 bases removed from V and 4 bases from J, the gap between germline ends came to 11 bases. Here the CDR3 DNA reads TGTGCCAGCAGCCAGGACAGTTTCTATGGCTACACCTTC. Translating gives CASSQDSFYGYTF.

In DNA, the CDR3 is TGTGCCAGCAGCTTAGAGGGGCCTAGCAATCAGCCCCAGCATTTT. This translates into CASSLEGPSNQPQHF. The rearrangement links TRBV7-2 to TRBJ1-5; D is perhaps TRBD1 (5 bases). V was cut by 1 base and J by 0 bases, with 7 bases left in between. There are 15 residues in the CDR3. In germline, CDR1 is SGHTA, CDR2 FQGNSA.

The chain combines TRBV10-2 with TRBJ2-7, with TRBD1 matching 10 bases. The CDR3 is 15 amino acids. V lost 7 bases, J lost 6 bases, and 12 bases stayed unmatched. The germline CDR1 and CDR2 sequences are WSHSY and SAAADI. For the CDR3, the DNA is TGCGCCAGCAAGAAGACAGGGGGCTCAGTTACCGAGCAGTACTTC. Translating it yields CASKKTGGSVTEQYF.